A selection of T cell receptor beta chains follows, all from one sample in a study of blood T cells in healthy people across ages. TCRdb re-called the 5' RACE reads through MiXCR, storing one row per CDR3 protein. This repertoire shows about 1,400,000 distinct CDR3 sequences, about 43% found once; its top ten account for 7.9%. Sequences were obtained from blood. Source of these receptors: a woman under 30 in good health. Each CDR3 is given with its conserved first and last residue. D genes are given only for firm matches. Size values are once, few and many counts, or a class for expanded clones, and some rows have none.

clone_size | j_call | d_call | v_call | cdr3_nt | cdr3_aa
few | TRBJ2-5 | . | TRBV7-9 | TGTGCCAGCAGCTTAGCCTCGGCCAAAGAGACCCAGTACTTC | CASSLASAKETQYF
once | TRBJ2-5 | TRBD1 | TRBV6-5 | TGTGCCAGCAGTTACTCGGGAACAGGGGGCTTGGAGACCCAGTACTTC | CASSYSGTGGLETQYF
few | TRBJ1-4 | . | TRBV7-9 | TGTGCCAGCAGCTTTGGCAGCCAAAGAGAAAAACTGTTTTTT | CASSFGSQREKLFF
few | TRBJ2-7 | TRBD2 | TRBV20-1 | TGCAGTGCCGGACTAGCGAACTACGAGCAGTACTTC | CSAGLANYEQYF
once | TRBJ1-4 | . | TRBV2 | TGTGCCAGCACCCCGACAGCAACTAATGAAAAACTGTTTTTT | CASTPTATNEKLFF
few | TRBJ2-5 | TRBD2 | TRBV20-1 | TGCAGTGCTAGAGGCGGGGGTCAAACCAACGGGGAGACCCAGTACTTC | CSARGGGQTNGETQYF
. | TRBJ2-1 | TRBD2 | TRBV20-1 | TGCAGTGCTAGAGATCAGGGCGGGGGGGCCCACAATGAGCAGTTCTTC | CSARDQGGGAHNEQFF
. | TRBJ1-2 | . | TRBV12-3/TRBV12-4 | TGTGCCAGCAGTCAACAGGGTACGGATGGCTACACCTTC | CASSQQGTDGYTF
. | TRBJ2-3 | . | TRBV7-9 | TGTGCCAGCAGCTTAAACTCCCCGTTGCTAGTAAAGCCAGATACGCAGTATTTT | CASSLNSPLLVKPDTQYF
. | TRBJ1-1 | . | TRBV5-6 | TGTGCCAGTACACTCCTCGGAAAGAGCATGAACACTGAAGCTTTCTTT | CASTLLGKSMNTEAFF
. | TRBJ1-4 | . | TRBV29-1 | TGCAGCGTTACAGTGAGACAGCCTGGTGAAAGACTGTTTTTT | CSVTVRQPGERLFF
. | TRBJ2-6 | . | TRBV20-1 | TGCAGTGCCCGAGGGGCAGGCCTCTCTGGGGCCAACGTCCTGACTTTC | CSARGAGLSGANVLTF